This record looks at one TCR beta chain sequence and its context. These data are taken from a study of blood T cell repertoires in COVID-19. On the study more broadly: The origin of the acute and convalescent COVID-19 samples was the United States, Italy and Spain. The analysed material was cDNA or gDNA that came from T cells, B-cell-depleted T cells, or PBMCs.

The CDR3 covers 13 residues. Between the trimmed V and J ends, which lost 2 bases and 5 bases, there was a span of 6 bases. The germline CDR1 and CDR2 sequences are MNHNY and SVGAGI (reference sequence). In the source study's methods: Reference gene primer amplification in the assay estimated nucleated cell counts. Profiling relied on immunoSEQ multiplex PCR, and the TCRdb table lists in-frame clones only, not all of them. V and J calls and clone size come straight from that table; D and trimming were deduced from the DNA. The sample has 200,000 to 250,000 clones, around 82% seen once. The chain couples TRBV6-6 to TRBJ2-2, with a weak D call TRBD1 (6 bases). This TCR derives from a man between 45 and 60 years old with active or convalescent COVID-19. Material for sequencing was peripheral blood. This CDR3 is CASSYTGTGELFF. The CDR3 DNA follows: TGTGCCAGCAGTTACACAGGGACCGGGGAGCTGTTTTTT.